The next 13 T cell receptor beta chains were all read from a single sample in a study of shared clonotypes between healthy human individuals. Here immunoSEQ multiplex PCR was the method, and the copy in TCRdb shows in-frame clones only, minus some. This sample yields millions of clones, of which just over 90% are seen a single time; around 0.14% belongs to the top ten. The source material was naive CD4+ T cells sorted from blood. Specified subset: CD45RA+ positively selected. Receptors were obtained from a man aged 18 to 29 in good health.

The CDR3 DNA follows: TGCAGCGTTTCCTCTCTGGTCCACTATGGCTACACCTTC. This sequence encodes CSVSSLVHYGYTF. This chain uses TRBV29-1 with TRBJ1-2, with D unresolved. Trimming stripped 5 bases from V and 3 bases from J, with 13 bases between. In germline, CDR1 is SQVTM, CDR2 ANQGSEA. The CDR3 is 13 amino acids.

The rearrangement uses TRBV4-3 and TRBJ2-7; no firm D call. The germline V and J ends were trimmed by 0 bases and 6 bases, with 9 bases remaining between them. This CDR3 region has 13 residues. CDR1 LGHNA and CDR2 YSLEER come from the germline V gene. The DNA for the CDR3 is TGCGCCAGCAGCCAAGATATGGGTCTCGAGCAGTACTTC. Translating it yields CASSQDMGLEQYF.

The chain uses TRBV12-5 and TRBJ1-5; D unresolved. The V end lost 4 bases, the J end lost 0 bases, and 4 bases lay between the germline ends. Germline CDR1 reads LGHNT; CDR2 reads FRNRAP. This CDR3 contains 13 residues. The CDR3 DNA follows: TGTGCTAGTGGTTCACTTAGCAATCAGCCCCAGCATTTT. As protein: CASGSLSNQPQHF.

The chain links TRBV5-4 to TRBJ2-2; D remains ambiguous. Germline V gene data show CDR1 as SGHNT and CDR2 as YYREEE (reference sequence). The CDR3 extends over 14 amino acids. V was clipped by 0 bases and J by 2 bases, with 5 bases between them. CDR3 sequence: CASSLGQNTGELFF. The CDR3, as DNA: TGTGCCAGCAGCTTGGGACAAAACACCGGGGAGCTGTTTTTT.

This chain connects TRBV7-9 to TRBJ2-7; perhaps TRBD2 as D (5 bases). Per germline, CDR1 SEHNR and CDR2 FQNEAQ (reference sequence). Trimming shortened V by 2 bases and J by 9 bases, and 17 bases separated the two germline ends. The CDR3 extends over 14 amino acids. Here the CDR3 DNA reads TGTGCCAGCAGCTTAATTTTAGACCCGGCGGGGCAGTACTTC. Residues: CASSLILDPAGQYF.

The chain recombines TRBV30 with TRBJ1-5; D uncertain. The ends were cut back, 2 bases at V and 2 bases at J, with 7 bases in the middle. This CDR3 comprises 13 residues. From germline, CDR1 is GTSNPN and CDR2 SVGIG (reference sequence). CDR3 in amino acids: CAWSNEGNQPQHF. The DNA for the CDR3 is TGTGCCTGGAGTAACGAGGGCAATCAGCCCCAGCATTTT.

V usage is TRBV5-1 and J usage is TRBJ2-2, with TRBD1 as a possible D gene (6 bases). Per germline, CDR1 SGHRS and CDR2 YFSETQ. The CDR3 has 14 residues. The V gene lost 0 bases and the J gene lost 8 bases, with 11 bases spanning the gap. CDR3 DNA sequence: TGCGCCAGCAGCTTGGTGGCAGGGGCTGGGGAGCTGTTTTTT. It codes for CASSLVAGAGELFF.

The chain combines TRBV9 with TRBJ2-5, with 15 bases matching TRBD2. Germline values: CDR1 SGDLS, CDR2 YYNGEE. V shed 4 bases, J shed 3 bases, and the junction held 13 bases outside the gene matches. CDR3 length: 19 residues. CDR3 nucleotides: TGTGCCAGCAGCACCCCGGGACTAGCGGGGGGTCCGTCGGAAGAGACCCAGTACTTC. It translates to CASSTPGLAGGPSEETQYF.

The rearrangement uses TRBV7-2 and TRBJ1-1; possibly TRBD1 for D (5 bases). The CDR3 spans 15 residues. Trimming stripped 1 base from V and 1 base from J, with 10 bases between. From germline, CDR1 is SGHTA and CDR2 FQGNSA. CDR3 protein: CASSLGQYENTEAFF. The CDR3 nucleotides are TGTGCCAGCAGCTTAGGACAGTACGAGAACACTGAAGCTTTCTTT.

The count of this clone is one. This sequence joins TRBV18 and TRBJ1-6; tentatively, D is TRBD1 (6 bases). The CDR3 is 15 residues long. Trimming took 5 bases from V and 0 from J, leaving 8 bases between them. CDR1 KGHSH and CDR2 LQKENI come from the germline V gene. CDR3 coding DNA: TGTGCCAGCTCATTACAGGGCTCCTATAATTCACCCCTCCACTTT. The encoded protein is CASSLQGSYNSPLHF.

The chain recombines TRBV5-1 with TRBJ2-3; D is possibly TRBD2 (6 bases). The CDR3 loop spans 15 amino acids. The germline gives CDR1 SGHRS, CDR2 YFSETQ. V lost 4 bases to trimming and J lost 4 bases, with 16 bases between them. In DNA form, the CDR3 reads TGCGCCAGCAGCCGGTCCGGGAGTCCCTCAGATACGCAGTATTTT. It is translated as CASSRSGSPSDTQYF. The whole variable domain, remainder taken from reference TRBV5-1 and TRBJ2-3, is KAGVTQTPRYLIKTRGQQVTLSCSPISGHRSVSWYQQTPGQGLQFLFEYFSETQRNKGNFPGRFSGRQFSNSRSEMNVSTLELGDSALYLCASSRSGSPSDTQYFGPGTRLTVL.

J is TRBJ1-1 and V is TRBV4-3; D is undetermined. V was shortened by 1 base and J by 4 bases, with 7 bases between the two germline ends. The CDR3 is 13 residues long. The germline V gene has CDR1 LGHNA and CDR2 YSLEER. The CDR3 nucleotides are TGCGCCAGCAGCCAAGTTGCCGGCACTGAAGCTTTCTTT. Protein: CASSQVAGTEAFF.

This CDR3 is CACSPTGGFEKLFF. In nucleotides, the CDR3 is TGTGCCTGTTCCCCGACAGGGGGATTCGAAAAACTGTTTTTT. This sequence joins TRBV30 and TRBJ1-4; 9 positions match TRBD1. After removal of 6 bases from V and 8 bases from J, the junction contained 10 bases not matched to a gene. This CDR3 spans 14 amino acids. Germline V gene sequence: CDR1 GTSNPN, CDR2 SVGIG (reference sequence).